Shown below are 12 T cell receptor beta chains from a single sample sequenced in a study of T cells in Graves' hyperthyroidism and ophthalmopathy. The investigators amplified TCR beta CDR3 regions from RNA transcripts. First-round RT-PCR targeting the TCR CDR3 was performed with the HTBI primer set. TCRdb re-called the multiplex PCR reads with MiXCR, one entry per CDR3 protein. The sample lists some 740,000 distinct CDR3 sequences, about 14% occurring once. What was sequenced was blood. These receptors came from a young woman with Graves' hyperthyroidism.

The chain carries TRBV12-3 or TRBV12-4 and TRBJ1-3; D is uncertain. The CDR3 has 13 residues. Deletions cut 7 bases from V and 0 bases from J, with 7 bases between. CDR3 sequence reads: CASIQNSGNTIYF. In DNA, the CDR3 is TGTGCCAGCATTCAGAACTCTGGAAACACCATATATTTT.

The table lists this clonotype with a few counts. The V and J genes are TRBV6-6 and TRBJ2-2, with 8 bases fitting TRBD2. The germline V gene has CDR1 MNHNY and CDR2 SVGAGI (reference sequence). Trimming removed 0 bases from V and 5 bases from J; junction bases left unmatched: 11. The CDR3 consists of 18 residues. CDR3 coding DNA: TGTGCCAGCAGTTACTCCCATAGCGGGAACACCAAAACCGGGGAGCTGTTTTTT. Translating it yields CASSYSHSGNTKTGELFF.

This clonotype was picked up a small number of times. The chain employs TRBV10-3 and TRBJ1-1; D unclear. CDR1 and CDR2 from the germline V gene are ENHRY and SYGVKD. Between the trimmed V and J ends, which lost 6 bases and 2 bases, there was a span of 4 bases. The CDR3 loop spans 11 amino acids. The CDR3 region is CAIRGNTEAFF. The CDR3 bases are TGTGCCATCAGAGGTAACACTGAAGCTTTCTTT.

Notes on this clonotype: A read error may produce the germline difference seen at one junction end. The chain joins TRBV20-1 to TRBJ2-1; the D gene could be TRBD1 or TRBD2 (5 bases each). This CDR3 is 19 amino acids long. The germline CDR1 and CDR2 sequences are DFQATT and SNEGSKA (reference sequence). This CDR3 reads CSAAGTNGYRRGAYSEQFF. In DNA form, the CDR3 reads TGCAGTGCGGCCGGGACGAATGGTTATCGCCGTGGAGCCTACAGTGAGCAGTTCTTC.

The CDR3 loop is CASTLQGENIQYF. CDR3 sequence (DNA): TGTGCCAGCACACTACAGGGGGAAAACATTCAGTACTTC. The chain uses TRBV6-1 and TRBJ2-4; TRBD1 agrees at 8 bases. Germline V gene sequence: CDR1 MNHNS, CDR2 SASEGT. The CDR3 covers 13 residues. The J segment lost 5 bases and the V segment lost 7 bases, leaving 4 bases of the junction unmatched.

This clonotype was counted ten times or more. The rearrangement links TRBV20-1 to TRBJ1-5, with 8 bases matching TRBD1. The CDR3 is made up of 16 amino acids. CDR1 is DFQATT and CDR2 is SNEGSKA in the germline V gene (reference sequence). The trim removed 6 bases at V and 6 bases at J, leaving 16 bases unmatched. The CDR3 here is CSASRIGRGLGQPQHF. CDR3 bases: TGCAGTGCCAGTCGGATCGGCAGGGGGCTCGGTCAGCCCCAGCATTTT.

The chain couples TRBV4-3 to TRBJ2-1; possibly TRBD2 for D (6 bases). The V gene lost 2 bases and the J gene lost 2 bases, with 13 bases spanning the gap. CDR3 length: 16 residues. Looked up from germline, CDR1 is LGHNA and CDR2 is YSLEER. CDR3 sequence (DNA): TGCGCCAGCAGCCAACCCCGGACTAACGCCTACAATGAGCAGTTCTTC. It specifies CASSQPRTNAYNEQFF.

This clonotype has a count of ten or more. This chain joins TRBV7-2 and TRBJ1-5; no clear D. This CDR3 is 11 amino acids long. V was pared by 2 bases and J by 12 bases, with 8 bases between. The V gene's germline CDR1 is SGHTA and CDR2 FQGNSA. The CDR3 DNA reads as TGTGCCAGCAGCTTAAGGGATCTCCAGCATTTT. As protein: CASSLRDLQHF.

This clonotype was detected once. The chain employs TRBV11-2 and TRBJ1-1; D is possibly TRBD1 (5 bases). The CDR3 has 18 amino acids. Trimming removed 5 bases from V and 5 bases from J, with 27 bases in between. From germline, CDR1 is SGHAT and CDR2 FQNNGV. CDR3 bases: TGTGCCAGCAGCCGCTGGAGTGGGCAGGGTCGGCGGGGAACTGAAGCTTTCTTT. Translation: CASSRWSGQGRRGTEAFF.

This clonotype showed up just a few times. This rearrangement joins TRBV29-1 to TRBJ1-2; tentatively, D is TRBD1 (5 bases). The CDR3 extends over 11 amino acids. With 7 bases removed from V and 5 bases from J, the gap between germline ends came to 11 bases. Looked up from germline, CDR1 is SQVTM and CDR2 is ANQGSEA. In DNA, the CDR3 is TGCAGCGGCGGGGGATCTTATGGCTACACCTTC. It codes for CSGGGSYGYTF.

This clonotype was seen a handful of times. CDR3 sequence reads: CASSPNDRGGNQPQHF. Here the CDR3 DNA reads TGTGCCAGCAGCCCCAACGACAGGGGAGGCAATCAGCCCCAGCATTTT. The V call is TRBV6-1, the J call TRBJ1-5; 8 positions agree with TRBD1. Germline V lookup: CDR1 MNHNS, CDR2 SASEGT. The CDR3 is made up of 16 amino acids. J lost 2 bases, V lost 6 bases, and 9 bases had no gene match.

This clonotype was seen a few times. The chain employs TRBV29-1 and TRBJ2-1; tentative D call: TRBD2 (5 bases). The CDR3 loop spans 15 amino acids. The germline V gene has CDR1 SQVTM and CDR2 ANQGSEA. Trimming shortened V by 7 bases and J by 1 base, and 17 bases separated the two germline ends. The CDR3 protein is CSAGGSPRSYNEQFF. The CDR3 DNA is TGCAGCGCCGGAGGTAGCCCCAGGTCCTACAATGAGCAGTTCTTC.